This entry lists 31 T cell receptor beta chains sequenced from one sample in a study of blood T cell repertoires in COVID-19. TCRdb keeps only in-frame clones here, not all; method: immunoSEQ multiplex PCR. Found here are about 300,000 clones, about 87% of them singletons; the top ten hold over 1%. Material: peripheral blood. The receptors shown here come from a man in his 70s with acute or convalescent COVID-19.

As for this clone: Other DNA sequences in the same sample also yield this CDR3. This chain links TRBV28 with TRBJ1-2; D call uncertain. The CDR3 is 13 residues long. V was trimmed by 1 base and J by 2 bases, leaving 5 bases between them. The germline V gene encodes CDR1 MDHEN and CDR2 SYDVKM. Here the CDR3 DNA reads TGTGCCAGCAGTTTATCGGGGAACTATGGCTACACCTTC. This encodes CASSLSGNYGYTF.

The V and J genes are TRBV7-2 and TRBJ2-7, with D uncertain. The V gene lost 2 bases and the J gene lost 4 bases, with 12 bases spanning the gap. The CDR3 length is 14 residues. The germline gives CDR1 SGHTA, CDR2 FQGNSA. Here the CDR3 reads CASSLFAGNYEQYF. Here the CDR3 DNA reads TGTGCCAGCAGCTTATTCGCAGGAAATTACGAGCAGTACTTC.

The chain uses TRBV28 and TRBJ1-5; tentative D call: TRBD1 (6 bases). This CDR3 has 18 residues. The ends were cut back, 4 bases at V and 0 bases at J, with 19 bases in the middle. The germline CDR1 and CDR2 sequences are MDHEN and SYDVKM. Here the CDR3 DNA reads TGTGCCAGCAGTTATCCCCAGGGGAACACCCATAGCAATCAGCCCCAGCATTTT. This codes for CASSYPQGNTHSNQPQHF.

V gene TRBV19 combines with J gene TRBJ2-1; TRBD1 matches at 7 bases. Germline V CDR1 and CDR2: LNHDA, SQIVND (reference sequence). After removal of 6 bases from V and 5 bases from J, the junction contained 4 bases not matched to a gene. This CDR3 region has 13 residues. CDR3 residues: CASRRQGDNEQFF. CDR3 DNA sequence: TGTGCCAGTAGGAGACAGGGAGACAATGAGCAGTTCTTC.

The genes are TRBV5-6 and TRBJ1-5; D is ambiguous. This CDR3 contains 14 residues. Looked up from germline, CDR1 is SGHDT and CDR2 is YYEEEE. With 3 bases removed from V and 7 bases from J, the gap between germline ends came to 14 bases. The chain's CDR3 is CASSYKRAGQPQHF. CDR3 coding DNA: TGTGCCAGCAGCTACAAGAGGGCTGGGCAGCCCCAGCATTTT.

The chain links TRBV3-1 (or the pseudogene TRBV3-2) to TRBJ2-1, with 9 bases identical to TRBD1. The CDR3 is 14 amino acids. The V segment lost 11 bases and the J segment 9 bases; nucleotides outside the gene matches: 14. Germline CDR1 is LGHDT and CDR2 is YNNKEL (reference sequence). The CDR3 reads CAGPFRDRVCEQFF. The CDR3 nucleotides are TGTGCCGGCCCCTTCCGGGACAGGGTTTGTGAGCAGTTCTTC.

This clone is a singleton in its sample. The J gene is TRBJ1-5, the V gene TRBV6-5, with D maybe TRBD1 (5 bases). This CDR3 has 15 residues. Germline lookup yields CDR1 MNHEY and CDR2 SVGAGI. Trimming took off 4 bases at V and 6 bases at J, with 16 bases between the two ends. The CDR3 bases are TGTGCCAGCAGTTCAAAGACTGGGGCGGCTCAGCCCCAGCATTTT. The encoded protein is CASSSKTGAAQPQHF.

The rearrangement links TRBV6-5 to TRBJ1-4, with 8 bases that match TRBD1. This CDR3 region has 14 residues. Per the germline V gene, CDR1 is MNHEY and CDR2 is SVGAGI. The ends lost 8 bases at V and 3 bases at J; junction bases unmatched: 5. CDR3 in amino acids: CASGQGAANEKLFF. The CDR3 DNA is TGTGCCAGCGGCCAGGGGGCTGCTAATGAAAAACTGTTTTTT.

The chain has TRBV28 and TRBJ2-6; possible D gene TRBD1, 6 bases. Deletions cut 3 bases from V and 6 bases from J, with 9 bases between. CDR3 size: 14 residues. Germline loops: CDR1 MDHEN, CDR2 SYDVKM. The CDR3 DNA reads as TGTGCCAGCAGTTTCCAGGGGATGGCCAACGTCCTGACTTTC. Its protein is CASSFQGMANVLTF.

This clone was counted between two and nine times. This chain connects TRBV5-1 to TRBJ2-1; 13 bases are a match to TRBD2. Germline CDR1 SGHRS, CDR2 YFSETQ. The CDR3 length is 16 residues. V gave up 0 bases and J gave up 5 bases; unmatched junction bases: 2. CDR3 coding DNA: TGCGCCAGCAGCTTGGGGACTAGCGGGGGAAACAATGAGCAGTTCTTC. Residues: CASSLGTSGGNNEQFF. Complete variable domain (other parts from reference TRBV5-1 and TRBJ2-1): KAGVTQTPRYLIKTRGQQVTLSCSPISGHRSVSWYQQTPGQGLQFLFEYFSETQRNKGNFPGRFSGRQFSNSRSEMNVSTLELGDSALYLCASSLGTSGGNNEQFFGPGTRLTVL.

The table lists this clone with a few counts. The chain uses TRBV25-1 and TRBJ2-2; tentative D call: TRBD2 (5 bases). V was trimmed by 6 bases and J by 0 bases, leaving 14 bases between them. Germline V gene sequence: CDR1 MGHDK, CDR2 SYGVNS. The CDR3 is 16 amino acids. CDR3 sequence: CASREEGPTNTGELFF. The DNA of the CDR3 is TGTGCCAGCAGGGAGGAAGGTCCGACGAACACCGGGGAGCTGTTTTTT.

The chain joins TRBV4-1 to TRBJ2-7; 7 bases fit TRBD1. After removal of 4 bases from V and 2 bases from J, the junction contained 8 bases not matched to a gene. Germline values: CDR1 MGHRA, CDR2 YSYEKL. The CDR3 is made up of 15 amino acids. This CDR3 reads CASSLGTTGTYEQYF. In DNA form, the CDR3 reads TGCGCCAGCAGCCTAGGCACGACAGGGACCTACGAGCAGTACTTC.

This sequence joins TRBV5-1 and TRBJ2-5; the D gene is possibly TRBD1 (5 bases). V was clipped by 4 bases and J by 5 bases, with 21 bases between them. This CDR3 is 16 amino acids long. Germline CDR1 SGHRS, CDR2 YFSETQ. The CDR3 protein is CASSPGVGAVGETQYF. The CDR3, as DNA: TGCGCCAGCAGCCCCGGTGTAGGGGCGGTGGGGGAGACCCAGTACTTC. Drawing the rest from reference TRBV5-1 and TRBJ2-5, the complete variable domain is KAGVTQTPRYLIKTRGQQVTLSCSPISGHRSVSWYQQTPGQGLQFLFEYFSETQRNKGNFPGRFSGRQFSNSRSEMNVSTLELGDSALYLCASSPGVGAVGETQYFGPGTRLLVL.

The rearrangement uses TRBV7-2 and TRBJ2-3, with a possible D match to TRBD1 (5 bases). CDR1 is SGHTA, CDR2 FQGNSA, per germline. The V and J ends lost 2 bases and 2 bases respectively, with 8 bases between them. The CDR3 covers 14 residues. The CDR3 DNA sequence: TGTGCCAGCAGCTTATCGGACAACACAGATACGCAGTATTTT. This encodes CASSLSDNTDTQYF.

The genes are TRBV11-2 and TRBJ2-1, with 9 nucleotides matching TRBD2. Trimming took 6 bases from V and 4 from J; bases not matched to a gene: 7. From germline, CDR1 is SGHAT and CDR2 FQNNGV. CDR3 length equals 15 residues. The CDR3 sequence: CASRVAGGLYNEQFF. As DNA, the CDR3 is TGTGCCAGCAGAGTGGCGGGAGGGTTGTACAATGAGCAGTTCTTC.

The rearrangement uses TRBV2 and TRBJ2-5; a weak D match, TRBD2 (5 bases). Germline V gene lookup returns CDR1 SNHLY and CDR2 FYNNEI. V shed 4 bases and J shed 5 bases, with 14 bases lying between them. The CDR3 is 14 amino acids. This chain's CDR3 is CASSVGVLRETQYF. In nucleotides, the CDR3 is TGTGCCAGCAGTGTCGGGGTACTCAGGGAGACCCAGTACTTC.

The chain couples TRBV4-1 to TRBJ1-4; D possibly corresponds to TRBD1 (6 bases). The CDR3 length is 18 residues. Germline lookup yields CDR1 MGHRA and CDR2 YSYEKL. Trimming removed 6 bases from V and 4 bases from J, with 24 bases in between. The chain's CDR3 is CASSSVGNPRDINEKLFF. The CDR3 bases are TGCGCCAGCAGTTCGGTCGGAAATCCCCGGGACATTAATGAAAAACTGTTTTTT.

The CDR3 loop reads CASFPPGIPSGGRTYEQYF. CDR3 DNA: TGCGCCAGCTTCCCACCCGGGATTCCTAGCGGGGGTAGAACCTACGAGCAGTACTTC. The V and J genes are TRBV4-3 and TRBJ2-7; 10 bases match TRBD2. V dropped 8 bases and J dropped 2; count of bases not matched to a gene: 21. The CDR3 is 19 residues long. The germline gives CDR1 LGHNA, CDR2 YSLEER.

The chain combines TRBV5-1 with TRBJ1-6; perhaps TRBD1 as D (5 bases). Trimming took 0 bases from V and 5 from J, leaving 9 bases between them. CDR1 SGHRS and CDR2 YFSETQ come from the germline V gene. The length of the CDR3 is 15 residues. This CDR3 is CASSLVAGNNSPLHF. The CDR3 region has the DNA TGCGCCAGCAGCTTGGTGGCAGGGAATAATTCACCCCTCCACTTT.

The chain employs TRBV15 and TRBJ2-7; D might be TRBD2 (6 bases). Germline lookup yields CDR1 LNHNV and CDR2 YYDKDF (reference sequence). The CDR3 is made up of 13 amino acids. Trimming cost V 1 base and J 3 bases, with 7 bases left between them. In DNA form, the CDR3 reads TGTGCCACCAGCAGAGTGGGGGGCTACGAGCAGTACTTC. This sequence encodes CATSRVGGYEQYF.

This chain links TRBV7-9 with TRBJ2-1, with 9 bases identical to TRBD1. Trimming at V came to 5 bases and at J to 8 bases, leaving 1 base not matched to a gene. Germline V gene lookup returns CDR1 SEHNR and CDR2 FQNEAQ (reference sequence). The CDR3 runs 12 residues. The CDR3 loop reads CASSRQGDEQFF. The CDR3 DNA reads as TGTGCCAGCAGCCGACAGGGGGATGAGCAGTTCTTC.

V gene TRBV7-9 combines with J gene TRBJ2-7; 8 bases map to TRBD2. The CDR3 sequence is 15 residues long. From germline, CDR1 is SEHNR and CDR2 FQNEAQ (reference sequence). The ends lost 5 bases at V and 2 bases at J; junction bases unmatched: 8. The CDR3 protein is CASSPRAGGAYEQYF. The CDR3 DNA reads TGTGCCAGCAGCCCCCGGGCGGGGGGAGCCTACGAGCAGTACTTC.

Worth noting for this clone: The identical CDR3 is also encoded by other nucleotide sequences in the sample. V gene TRBV3-1 (or the pseudogene TRBV3-2) combines with J gene TRBJ1-5; D gene uncertain. V was cut by 0 bases and J by 7 bases, with 7 bases left in between. The germline CDR1 and CDR2 sequences are LGHDT and YNNKEL (reference sequence). The CDR3 loop spans 13 amino acids. The CDR3 spells CASSQDRGQPQHF. Here the CDR3 DNA reads TGTGCCAGCAGCCAAGATAGAGGCCAGCCCCAGCATTTT.

This chain's CDR3 is CASSPLTENTEAFF. In DNA, the CDR3 is TGTGCCAGCAGTCCGTTGACAGAGAACACTGAAGCTTTCTTT. The chain links TRBV28 to TRBJ1-1, with D perhaps matching TRBD1 (5 bases). Germline V lookup: CDR1 MDHEN, CDR2 SYDVKM. This CDR3 spans 14 amino acids. V was cut by 5 bases and J by 1 base, with 11 bases left in between.

This clone was counted a few times. This chain connects TRBV10-3 to TRBJ2-5; 8 nucleotides match TRBD1. The germline V gene has CDR1 ENHRY and CDR2 SYGVKD. Trimming took 5 bases from V and 1 from J; bases not matched to a gene: 3. CDR3 size: 14 residues. CDR3 sequence: CAISLTGAQETQYF. CDR3 nucleotides: TGTGCCATCAGTTTGACAGGGGCCCAAGAGACCCAGTACTTC.

This clone was detected only once. CDR3 nucleotide sequence: TGTGCCAGCAGAACTTCTGACAGGCGTAATGAAAAACTGTTTTTT. This sequence encodes CASRTSDRRNEKLFF. The chain has TRBV2 and TRBJ1-4, with a possible D match to TRBD1 (6 bases). The CDR3 covers 15 residues. The V end lost 6 bases, the J end lost 4 bases, and 15 bases lay between the germline ends. Germline CDR1 is SNHLY and CDR2 is FYNNEI.

The chain has TRBV4-1 and TRBJ1-6; 8 bases align to TRBD1. The CDR3 sequence is 18 residues long. With 0 bases clipped from V and 7 bases from J, the junction kept 11 bases outside the gene matches. The germline V gene encodes CDR1 MGHRA and CDR2 YSYEKL. CDR3 sequence (DNA): TGCGCCAGCAGCCAAGATCGGCCAGGGGGCGCTGGGAATTCACCCCTCCACTTT. Encoded protein: CASSQDRPGGAGNSPLHF.

CDR3: CASSLVPLYEQYF. The CDR3 DNA sequence: TGTGCCAGCAGCTTAGTCCCCCTATACGAGCAGTACTTC. The V gene is TRBV7-2, the J gene TRBJ2-7; no reliable D call. The CDR3 has 13 amino acids. V was shortened by 1 base and J by 4 bases, with 8 bases between the two germline ends. The germline V gene encodes CDR1 SGHTA and CDR2 FQGNSA.

The V call is TRBV6-5, the J call TRBJ2-1; 10 bases match TRBD1. The trim removed 5 bases at V and 15 bases at J, leaving 7 bases unmatched. The CDR3 extends over 12 amino acids. Germline V gene sequence: CDR1 MNHEY, CDR2 SVGAGI. CDR3 amino acids: CASSQGTGAAFF. The CDR3 DNA reads as TGTGCCAGCAGTCAGGGGACAGGGGCCGCGTTCTTC.

V is TRBV11-1 and J is TRBJ2-1, with 9 positions matching TRBD2. In germline, CDR1 is SGHAT, CDR2 FQDESV (reference sequence). Germline trimming cut 5 bases from V and 9 bases from J; bases unmatched to any gene: 14. CDR3 length equals 16 residues. CDR3 loop: CASSPELAGTLGEQFF. CDR3 nucleotides: TGTGCCAGCAGCCCCGAACTAGCGGGTACATTGGGTGAGCAGTTCTTC.

This chain joins TRBV2 and TRBJ1-4; D may be TRBD1 (5 bases). With 6 bases removed from V and 11 bases from J, the gap between germline ends came to 13 bases. The germline gives CDR1 SNHLY, CDR2 FYNNEI. The CDR3 is 12 residues long. The DNA of the CDR3 is TGTGCCAGCAGAGAGGAGGGGAATAAACTGTTTTTT. Translating gives CASREEGNKLFF.